This TCR beta chain comes out of a study of cytomegalovirus exposure and HLA in healthy donors. Study findings and constraints: At a 0.05 false discovery rate, a later analysis found 16,951 TCR beta sequences to be associated with HLA alleles. Accurate prediction of HLA-A and HLA-B alleles (for most subjects) was reportedly achieved from TCR beta sequences. The classifier reportedly diagnosed cytomegalovirus status with high sensitivity and specificity.

This CDR3 comprises 12 residues. The V end was cut by 3 bases, the J end by 10 bases, with 10 bases between. Per germline, CDR1 MNHEY and CDR2 SMNVEV (reference sequence). Amplification used 60 Vbeta primers and 13 Jbeta primers. The repertoire was sequenced with immunoSEQ multiplex PCR; TCRdb's copy has only in-frame clones and lacks some. Among approximately 95,000 clones listed, 78% were seen once. This clone was seen more than once but under ten times. Its specificity is unknown. The sample was PBMCs. This chain joins TRBV27 and TRBJ2-1; D gene ambiguous. This clonotype was sampled from a woman aged 35 to 49 in good health and CMV-seropositive. In DNA form, the CDR3 reads TGTGCCAGCAGTTTCCCCAGTTCAGAGCAGTTCTTC. It is translated as CASSFPSSEQFF.